This T cell receptor (beta chain) emerged from a study of blood T cell repertoires in COVID-19. Turning to the study itself: Samples of COVID-19 (acute and convalescent) were obtained from the United States, Italy and Spain. T cells, B-cell-depleted T cells, or PBMCs supplied cDNA or gDNA.

This clone occurred once. Everyone who took part was 18 to 89 years old, and they came from about two dozen US areas. Looked up from germline, CDR1 is KGHDR and CDR2 is SFDVKD. This CDR3 is built from 15 residues. The ends were cut back, 3 bases at V and 2 bases at J, with 10 bases in the middle. Original processing notes: Quantification of nucleated cells was approximated via reference gene primer amplification. Method: immunoSEQ multiplex PCR; TCRdb's copy keeps in-frame clones and lacks some. For V, J and clone size, that table is used; D and trimming come from the DNA. There are around 190,000 clones in the sample; 75% to 85% occur only once, and less than 20% lies in the top ten.

The sequence was obtained from a woman aged 45-60 years with acute COVID-19. The sequencing sample was made of PBMCs or T cells enriched from blood (not recorded which). The chain recombines TRBV24-1 with TRBJ1-5; D may be TRBD1 (5 bases). The DNA for the CDR3 is TGTGCCACCAGTGATGGGCAGGGTGGCAATCAGCCCCAGCATTTT. Protein: CATSDGQGGNQPQHF.